The sequence of this T cell receptor (beta chain) was determined in a study of cytomegalovirus exposure and HLA in healthy donors. Study-level findings and limits: Three chains linked to CMV were shown in vitro to be specific for CMV antigens. In a later analysis, CMV-associated beta chains were mostly HLA-associated, it appeared.

The CDR3 is 14 residues long. Trimming at V came to 7 bases and at J to 7 bases, leaving 10 bases not matched to a gene. CDR1 SNHLY and CDR2 FYNNEI come from the germline V gene. Both 60 Vbeta primers and 13 Jbeta primers went into the PCR. Data came from immunoSEQ multiplex PCR; TCRdb stores just in-frame clones and leaves some out. The table lists under 70,000 clones, about 80% of them singletons. As to this clone: The antigen is unknown.

The chain joins TRBV2 to TRBJ2-5; 9 nucleotides line up with TRBD2. The receptor's source is a man aged 50 or older in good health and CMV-seronegative. The sample comprised PBMCs. Written as DNA, the CDR3 is TGTGCCAGCAACCAAGCGGGGGGAGTAGGGACCCAGTACTTC. This gives the protein CASNQAGGVGTQYF.